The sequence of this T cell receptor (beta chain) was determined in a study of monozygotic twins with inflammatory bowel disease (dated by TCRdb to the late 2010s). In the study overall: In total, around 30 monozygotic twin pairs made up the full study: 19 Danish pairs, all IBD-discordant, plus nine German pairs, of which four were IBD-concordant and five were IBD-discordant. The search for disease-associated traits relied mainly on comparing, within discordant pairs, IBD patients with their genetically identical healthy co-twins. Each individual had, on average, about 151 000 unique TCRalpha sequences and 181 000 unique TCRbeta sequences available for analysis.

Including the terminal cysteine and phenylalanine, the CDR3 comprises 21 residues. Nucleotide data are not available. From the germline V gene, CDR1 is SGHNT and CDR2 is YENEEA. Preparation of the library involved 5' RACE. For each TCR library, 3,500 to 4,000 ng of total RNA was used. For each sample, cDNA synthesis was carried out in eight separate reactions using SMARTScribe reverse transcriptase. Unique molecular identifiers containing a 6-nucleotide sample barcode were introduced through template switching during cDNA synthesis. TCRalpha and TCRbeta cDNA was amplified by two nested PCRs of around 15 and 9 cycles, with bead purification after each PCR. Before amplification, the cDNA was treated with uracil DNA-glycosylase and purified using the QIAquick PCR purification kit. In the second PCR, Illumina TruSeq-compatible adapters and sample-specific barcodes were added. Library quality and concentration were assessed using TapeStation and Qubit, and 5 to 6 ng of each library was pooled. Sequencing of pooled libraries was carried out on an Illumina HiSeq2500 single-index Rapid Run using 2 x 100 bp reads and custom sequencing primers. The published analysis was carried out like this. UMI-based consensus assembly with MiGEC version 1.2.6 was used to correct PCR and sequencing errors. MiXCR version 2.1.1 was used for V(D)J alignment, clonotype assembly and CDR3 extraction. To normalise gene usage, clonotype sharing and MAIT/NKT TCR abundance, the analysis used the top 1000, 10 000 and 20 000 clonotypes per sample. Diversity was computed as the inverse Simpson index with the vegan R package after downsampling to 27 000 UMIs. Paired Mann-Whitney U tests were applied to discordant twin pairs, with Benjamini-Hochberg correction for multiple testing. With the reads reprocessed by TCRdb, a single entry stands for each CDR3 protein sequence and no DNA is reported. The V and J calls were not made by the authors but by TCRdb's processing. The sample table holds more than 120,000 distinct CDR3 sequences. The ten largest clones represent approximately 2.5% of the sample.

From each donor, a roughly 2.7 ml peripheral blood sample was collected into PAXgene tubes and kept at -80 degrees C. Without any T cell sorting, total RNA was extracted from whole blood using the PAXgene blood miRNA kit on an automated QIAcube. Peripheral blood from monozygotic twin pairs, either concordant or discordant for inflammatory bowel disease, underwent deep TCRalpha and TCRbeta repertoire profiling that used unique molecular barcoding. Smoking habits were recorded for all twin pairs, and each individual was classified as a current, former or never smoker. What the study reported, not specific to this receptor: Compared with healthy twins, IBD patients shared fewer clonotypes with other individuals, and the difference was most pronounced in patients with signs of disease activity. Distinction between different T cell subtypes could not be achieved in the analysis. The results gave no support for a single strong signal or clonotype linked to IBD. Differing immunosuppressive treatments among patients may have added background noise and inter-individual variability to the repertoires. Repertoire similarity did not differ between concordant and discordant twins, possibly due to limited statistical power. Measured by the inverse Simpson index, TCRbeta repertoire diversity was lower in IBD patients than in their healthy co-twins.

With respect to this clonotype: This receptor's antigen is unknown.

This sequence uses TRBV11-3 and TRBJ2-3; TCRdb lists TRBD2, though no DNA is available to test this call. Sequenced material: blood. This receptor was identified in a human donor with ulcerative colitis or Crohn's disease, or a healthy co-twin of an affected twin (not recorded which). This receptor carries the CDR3 CASSLVFSGDSAGGSTDTQYF. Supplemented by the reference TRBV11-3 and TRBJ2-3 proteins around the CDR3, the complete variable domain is EAGVVQSPRYKIIEKKQPVAFWCNPISGHNTLYWYLQNLGQGPELLIRYENEEAVDDSQLPKDRFSAERLKGVDSTLKIQPAELGDSAVYLCASSLVFSGDSAGGSTDTQYFGPGTRLTVL.